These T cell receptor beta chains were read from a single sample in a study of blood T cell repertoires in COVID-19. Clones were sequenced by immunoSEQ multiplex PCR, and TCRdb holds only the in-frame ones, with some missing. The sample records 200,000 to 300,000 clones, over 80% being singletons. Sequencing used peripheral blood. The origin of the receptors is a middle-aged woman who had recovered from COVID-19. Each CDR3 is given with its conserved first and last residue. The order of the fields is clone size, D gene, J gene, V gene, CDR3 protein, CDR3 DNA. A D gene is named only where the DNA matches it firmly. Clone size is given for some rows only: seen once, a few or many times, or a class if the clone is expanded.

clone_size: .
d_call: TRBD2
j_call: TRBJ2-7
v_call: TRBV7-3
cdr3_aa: CASSLSSGGDLEQYF
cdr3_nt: TGTGCCAGCAGCTTATCCAGCGGGGGGGACCTTGAGCAGTACTTC

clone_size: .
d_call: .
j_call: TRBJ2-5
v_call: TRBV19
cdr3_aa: CASRPTGGETQYF
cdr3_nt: TGTGCCAGTAGACCGACCGGGGGAGAGACCCAGTACTTC

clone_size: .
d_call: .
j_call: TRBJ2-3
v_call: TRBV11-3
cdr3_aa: CASSTSGGDTQYF
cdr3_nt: TGTGCCAGCAGCACGTCAGGTGGGGATACGCAGTATTTT

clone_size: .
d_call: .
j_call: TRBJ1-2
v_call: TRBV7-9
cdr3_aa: CASSFPLGRGYTF
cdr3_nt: TGTGCCAGCAGCTTCCCCCTGGGGCGAGGCTACACCTTC

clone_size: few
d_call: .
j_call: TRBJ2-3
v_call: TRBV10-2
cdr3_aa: CASAPGFRARPGVKTDTQYF
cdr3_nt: TGCGCCAGCGCGCCGGGGTTTCGAGCCCGCCCCGGAGTCAAAACAGATACGCAGTATTTT

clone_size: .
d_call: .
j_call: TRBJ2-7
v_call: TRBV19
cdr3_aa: CASSSQGSPYEQYF
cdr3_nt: TGTGCCAGTAGTAGCCAGGGAAGCCCCTACGAGCAGTACTTC

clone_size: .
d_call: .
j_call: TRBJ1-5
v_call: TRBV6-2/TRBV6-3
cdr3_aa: CASSYSRDNPRRNQPQHF
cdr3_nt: TGTGCCAGCAGTTACTCGAGGGACAACCCTAGGAGGAATCAGCCCCAGCATTTT

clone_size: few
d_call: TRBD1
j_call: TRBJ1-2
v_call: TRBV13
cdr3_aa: CASSPGTVNYGYTF
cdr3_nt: TGTGCCAGCAGCCCCGGGACAGTAAACTATGGCTACACCTTC

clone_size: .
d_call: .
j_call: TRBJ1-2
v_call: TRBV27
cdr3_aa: CASSLVQGPSFYGYTF
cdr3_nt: TGTGCCAGCAGTTTAGTGCAGGGCCCCTCCTTCTATGGCTACACCTTC

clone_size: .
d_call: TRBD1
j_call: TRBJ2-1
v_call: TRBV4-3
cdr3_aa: CASTPGTGGLNEQFF
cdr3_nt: TGCGCCAGCACTCCCGGGACAGGGGGTCTCAATGAGCAGTTCTTC